This T cell receptor (beta chain) originates from a study of shared clonotypes between healthy human individuals. Whole-study findings and limits: Clonotype sharing among donors likely depends on sequencing depth. Large sequencing depth failed to make sorted-subset sequencing complete, rarefaction showed.

Here immunoSEQ multiplex PCR was the method, and the copy in TCRdb shows in-frame clones only, minus some. This sample has roughly 700,000 clones, with less than 95% found just once. The CD8 memory fraction combined CD45RO+ cells with TemRA cells (CCR7-negative CD45RA+). This clone has just one count. Its cognate antigen is unknown. CDR3 length: 16 residues. Trimming stripped 3 bases from V and 2 bases from J, with 17 bases between. Germline lookup yields CDR1 SGDLS and CDR2 YYNGEE. The V and J genes are TRBV9 and TRBJ1-2; a possible D gene is TRBD1 (5 bases). The receptor was derived from a man between 18 and 29 years old in good health. Some clones in this sample may be carry-over from other donors' samples. Sequencing was carried out using memory CD8+ T cells from PBMCs. As for subset: CD45RO+ cells pooled with CCR7-negative TemRA cells. CDR3 protein: CASSAPWGGSNYGYTF. CDR3 coding DNA: TGTGCCAGCAGCGCCCCTTGGGGCGGATCCAACTATGGCTACACCTTC.